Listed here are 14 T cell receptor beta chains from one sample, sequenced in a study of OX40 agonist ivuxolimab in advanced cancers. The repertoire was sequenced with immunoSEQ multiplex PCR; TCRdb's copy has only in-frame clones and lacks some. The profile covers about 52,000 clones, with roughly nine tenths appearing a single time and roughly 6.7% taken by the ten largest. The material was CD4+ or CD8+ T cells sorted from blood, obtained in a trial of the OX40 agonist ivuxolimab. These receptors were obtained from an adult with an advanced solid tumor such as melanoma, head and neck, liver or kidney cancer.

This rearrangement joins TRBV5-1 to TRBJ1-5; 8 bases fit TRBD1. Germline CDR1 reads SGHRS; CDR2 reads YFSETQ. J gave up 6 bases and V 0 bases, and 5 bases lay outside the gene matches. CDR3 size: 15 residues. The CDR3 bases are TGCGCCAGCAGCTTGGACAGGGGGATAGGTCAGCCCCAGCATTTT. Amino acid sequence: CASSLDRGIGQPQHF.

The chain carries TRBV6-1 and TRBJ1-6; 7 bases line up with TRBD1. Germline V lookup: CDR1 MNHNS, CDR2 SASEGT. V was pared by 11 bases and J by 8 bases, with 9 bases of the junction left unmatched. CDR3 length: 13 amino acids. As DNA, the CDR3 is TGTGCCTTTCGACAGGGTCTTGATTCACCCCTCCACTTT. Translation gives CAFRQGLDSPLHF.

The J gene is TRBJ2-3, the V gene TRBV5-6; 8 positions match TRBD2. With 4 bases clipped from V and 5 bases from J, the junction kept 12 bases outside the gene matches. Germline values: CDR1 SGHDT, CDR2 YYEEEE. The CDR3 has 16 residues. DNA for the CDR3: TGTGCCAGCAGCCCGACGTGGGCGGGGGGCGTAGATACGCAGTATTTT. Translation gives CASSPTWAGGVDTQYF.

DNA of the CDR3: TGTGCTGGCGGGGGAAACCCTCATGGGGAAGCTTTCTTT. Translation: CAGGGNPHGEAFF. This chain connects TRBV6-5 to TRBJ1-1, with D tentatively TRBD1 (5 bases). Germline loops: CDR1 MNHEY, CDR2 SVGAGI. There are 13 residues in the CDR3.

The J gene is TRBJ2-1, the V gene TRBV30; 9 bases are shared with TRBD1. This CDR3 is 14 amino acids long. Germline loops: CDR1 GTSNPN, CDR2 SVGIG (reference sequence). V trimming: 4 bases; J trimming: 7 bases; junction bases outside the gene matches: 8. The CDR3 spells CAWIGQGILNEQFF. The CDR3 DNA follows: TGTGCCTGGATTGGACAGGGGATTTTGAATGAGCAGTTCTTC.

For the CDR3, the DNA is TGTGCCAGCACCGGGCGGGGGGGCGACACTGAAGCTTTCTTT. Protein product: CASTGRGGDTEAFF. The J gene is TRBJ1-1, the V gene TRBV5-4; possibly TRBD1 for D (6 bases). The V gene lost 6 bases and the J gene lost 3 bases, with 15 bases spanning the gap. Germline V gives CDR1 SGHNT, CDR2 YYREEE (reference sequence). This CDR3 spans 14 amino acids.

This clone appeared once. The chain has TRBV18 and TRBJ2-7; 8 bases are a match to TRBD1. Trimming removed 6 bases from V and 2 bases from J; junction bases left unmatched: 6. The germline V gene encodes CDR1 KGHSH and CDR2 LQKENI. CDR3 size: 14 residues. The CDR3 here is CASSGDRGAYEQYF. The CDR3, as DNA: TGTGCCAGCTCCGGCGACAGGGGCGCCTACGAGCAGTACTTC.

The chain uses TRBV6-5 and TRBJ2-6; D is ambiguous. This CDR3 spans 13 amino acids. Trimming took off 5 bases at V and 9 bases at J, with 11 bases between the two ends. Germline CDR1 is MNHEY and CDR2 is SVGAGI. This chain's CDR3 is CASSKDMINVLTF. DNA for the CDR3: TGTGCCAGCAGTAAAGACATGATCAACGTCCTGACTTTC.

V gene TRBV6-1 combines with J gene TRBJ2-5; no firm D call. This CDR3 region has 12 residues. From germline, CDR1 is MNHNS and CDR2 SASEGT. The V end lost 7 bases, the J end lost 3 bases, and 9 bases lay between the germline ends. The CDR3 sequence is CASNRNEETQYF. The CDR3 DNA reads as TGTGCCAGCAACCGGAACGAAGAGACCCAGTACTTC.

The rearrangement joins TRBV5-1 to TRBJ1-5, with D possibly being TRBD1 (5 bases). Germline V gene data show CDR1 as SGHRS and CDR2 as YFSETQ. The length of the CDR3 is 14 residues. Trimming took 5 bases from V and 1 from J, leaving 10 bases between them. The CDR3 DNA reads TGCGCCAGCAGGGAAGGGGTGAGCAATCAGCCCCAGCATTTT. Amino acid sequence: CASREGVSNQPQHF.

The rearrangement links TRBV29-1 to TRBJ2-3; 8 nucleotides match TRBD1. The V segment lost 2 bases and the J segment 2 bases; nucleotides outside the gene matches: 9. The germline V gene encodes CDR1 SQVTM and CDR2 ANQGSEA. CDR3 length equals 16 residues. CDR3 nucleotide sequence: TGCAGCGTTGAACGAGGGCAGGGGGCGATCACAGATACGCAGTATTTT. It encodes CSVERGQGAITDTQYF.

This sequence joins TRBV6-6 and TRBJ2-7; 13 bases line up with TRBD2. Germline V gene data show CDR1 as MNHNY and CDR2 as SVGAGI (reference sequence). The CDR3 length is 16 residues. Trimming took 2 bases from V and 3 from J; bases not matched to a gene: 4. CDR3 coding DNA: TGTGCCAGCAGTTACCAGCGACTAGCGGGGGGCTACGAGCAGTACTTC. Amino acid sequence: CASSYQRLAGGYEQYF.

CDR3 amino acids: CASSSGGDTGELFF. CDR3 nucleotide sequence: TGCGCCAGCAGCTCAGGGGGAGATACCGGGGAGCTGTTTTTT. The rearrangement joins TRBV10-1 to TRBJ2-2, with 7 nucleotides matching TRBD1. The germline V gene encodes CDR1 WNHNN and CDR2 SYGVQD (reference sequence). The ends lost 6 bases at V and 5 bases at J; junction bases unmatched: 6. This CDR3 region has 14 residues.

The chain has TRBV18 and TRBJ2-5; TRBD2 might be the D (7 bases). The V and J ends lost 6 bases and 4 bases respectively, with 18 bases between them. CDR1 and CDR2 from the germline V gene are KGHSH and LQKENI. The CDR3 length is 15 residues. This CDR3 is CASSDLTGGGETQYF. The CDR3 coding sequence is TGTGCCAGCTCCGACCTGACAGGCGGGGGAGAGACCCAGTACTTC.